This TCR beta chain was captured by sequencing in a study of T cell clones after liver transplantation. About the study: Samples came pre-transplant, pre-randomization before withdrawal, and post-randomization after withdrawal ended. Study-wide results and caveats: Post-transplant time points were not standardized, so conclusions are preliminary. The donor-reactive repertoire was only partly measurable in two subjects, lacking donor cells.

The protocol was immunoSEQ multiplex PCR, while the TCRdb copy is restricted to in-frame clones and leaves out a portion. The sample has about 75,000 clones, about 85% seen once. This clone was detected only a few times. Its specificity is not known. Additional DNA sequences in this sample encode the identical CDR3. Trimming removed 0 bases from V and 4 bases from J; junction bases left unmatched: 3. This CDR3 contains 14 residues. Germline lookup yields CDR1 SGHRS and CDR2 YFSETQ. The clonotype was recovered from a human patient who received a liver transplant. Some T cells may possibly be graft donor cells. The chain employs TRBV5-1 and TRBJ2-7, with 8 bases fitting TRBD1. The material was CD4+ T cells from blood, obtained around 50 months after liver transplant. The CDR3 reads CASSLGQGAYEQYF. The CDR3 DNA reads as TGCGCCAGCAGCTTGGGTCAGGGGGCTTACGAGCAGTACTTC.